This T cell receptor (beta chain) was sequenced during a study of T cells after yellow fever vaccination. TCRdb independently ran MiXCR on the 5' RACE reads; one entry per CDR3 protein. The sample shows hundreds of thousands of distinct CDR3 sequences, approximately 8% of them seen only once. This CDR3 has 15 amino acids. CDR1 and CDR2 (germline): SGHRS, YFSETQ. Trimming took off 4 bases at V and 2 bases at J, with 10 bases between the two ends. The receptor was derived from a young man who received the YFV17D yellow fever vaccine. This chain links TRBV5-1 with TRBJ2-6; D unresolved. The material was PBMCs, obtained about 41 days after the first yellow fever vaccination. CDR3 residues: CASSLLDPGANVLTF. The DNA for the CDR3 is TGCGCCAGCAGCCTTCTGGACCCTGGGGCCAACGTCCTGACTTTC. Based on the CDR3 plus reference TRBV5-1 and TRBJ2-6, the full variable domain is KAGVTQTPRYLIKTRGQQVTLSCSPISGHRSVSWYQQTPGQGLQFLFEYFSETQRNKGNFPGRFSGRQFSNSRSEMNVSTLELGDSALYLCASSLLDPGANVLTFGAGSRLTVL.